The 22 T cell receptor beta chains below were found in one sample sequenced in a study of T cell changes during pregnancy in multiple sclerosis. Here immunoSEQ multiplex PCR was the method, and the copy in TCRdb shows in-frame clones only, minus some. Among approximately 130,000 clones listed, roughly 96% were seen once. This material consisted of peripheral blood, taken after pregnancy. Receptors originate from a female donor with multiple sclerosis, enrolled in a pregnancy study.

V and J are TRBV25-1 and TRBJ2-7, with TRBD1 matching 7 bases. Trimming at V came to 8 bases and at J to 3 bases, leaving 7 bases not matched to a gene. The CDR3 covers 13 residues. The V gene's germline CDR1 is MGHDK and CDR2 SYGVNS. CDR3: CASEGDSVYEQYF. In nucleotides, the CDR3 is TGTGCCAGCGAAGGGGACAGTGTCTACGAGCAGTACTTC.

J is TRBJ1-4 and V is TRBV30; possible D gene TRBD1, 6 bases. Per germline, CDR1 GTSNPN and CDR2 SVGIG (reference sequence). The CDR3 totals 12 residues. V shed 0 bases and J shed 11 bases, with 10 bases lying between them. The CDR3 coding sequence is TGTGCCTGGAGTGTACAGGGCCCTAAACTGTTTTTT. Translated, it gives CAWSVQGPKLFF.

The CDR3 bases are TGTGCCAGTAAGGCAGGGGGGTCTGGAAACACCATATATTTT. Encoded protein: CASKAGGSGNTIYF. The chain carries TRBV6-5 and TRBJ1-3, with 7 bases aligning to TRBD1. Germline trimming cut 9 bases from V and 1 base from J; bases unmatched to any gene: 6. Germline CDR1 reads MNHEY; CDR2 reads SVGAGI. The CDR3 contains 14 residues.

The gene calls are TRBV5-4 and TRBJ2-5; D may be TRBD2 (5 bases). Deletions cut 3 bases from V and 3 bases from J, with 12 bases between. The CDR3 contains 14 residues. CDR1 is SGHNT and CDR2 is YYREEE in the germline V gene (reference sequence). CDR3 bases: TGTGCCAGCAGCTCCGACTATATGGAAGAGACCCAGTACTTC. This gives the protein CASSSDYMEETQYF.

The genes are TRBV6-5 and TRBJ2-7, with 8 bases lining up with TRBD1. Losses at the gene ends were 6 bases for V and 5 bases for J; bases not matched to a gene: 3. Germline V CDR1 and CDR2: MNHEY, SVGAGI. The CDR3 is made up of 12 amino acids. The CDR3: CASSRGPDEQYF. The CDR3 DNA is TGTGCCAGCAGCAGGGGGCCCGACGAGCAGTACTTC.

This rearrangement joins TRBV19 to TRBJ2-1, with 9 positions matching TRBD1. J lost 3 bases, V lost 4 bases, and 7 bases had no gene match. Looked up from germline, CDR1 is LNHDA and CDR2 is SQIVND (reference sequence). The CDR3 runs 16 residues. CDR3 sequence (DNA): TGTGCCAGTAGTAGGTTGGGACAGGGTAACTACAATGAGCAGTTCTTC. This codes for CASSRLGQGNYNEQFF.

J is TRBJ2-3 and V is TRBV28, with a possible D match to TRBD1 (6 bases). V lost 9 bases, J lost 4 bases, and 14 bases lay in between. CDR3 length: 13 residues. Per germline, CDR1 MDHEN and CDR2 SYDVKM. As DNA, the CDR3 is TGTGCCAGTACAGGGCAACTTCCAGATACGCAGTATTTT. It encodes CASTGQLPDTQYF.

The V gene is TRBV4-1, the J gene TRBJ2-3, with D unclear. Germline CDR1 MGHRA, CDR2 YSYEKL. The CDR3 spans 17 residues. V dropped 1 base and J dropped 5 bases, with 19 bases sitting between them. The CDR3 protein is CASSQGAPNPIGDTQYF. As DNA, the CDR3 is TGCGCCAGCAGCCAAGGGGCGCCCAACCCAATCGGAGATACGCAGTATTTT.

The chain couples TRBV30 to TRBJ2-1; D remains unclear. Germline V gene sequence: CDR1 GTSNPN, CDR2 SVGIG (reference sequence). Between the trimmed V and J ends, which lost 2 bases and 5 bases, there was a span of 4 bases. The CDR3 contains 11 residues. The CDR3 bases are TGTGCCTGGAGTTTAGACAATGAGCAGTTCTTC. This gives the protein CAWSLDNEQFF.

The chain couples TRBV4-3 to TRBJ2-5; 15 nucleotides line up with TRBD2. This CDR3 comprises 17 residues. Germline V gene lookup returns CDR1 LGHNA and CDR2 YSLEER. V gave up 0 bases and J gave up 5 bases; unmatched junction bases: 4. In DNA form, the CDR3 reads TGCGCCAGCAGCCAAGAAGGACTAGCGGGAGGGCCGGAGACCCAGTACTTC. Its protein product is CASSQEGLAGGPETQYF.

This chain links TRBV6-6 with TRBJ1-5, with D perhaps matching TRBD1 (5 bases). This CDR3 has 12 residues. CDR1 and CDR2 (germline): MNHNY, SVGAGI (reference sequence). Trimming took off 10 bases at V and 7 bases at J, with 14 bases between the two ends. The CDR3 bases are TGTGCCACCAGGCGGGGGGGACAGCCCCAGCATTTT. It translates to CATRRGGQPQHF.

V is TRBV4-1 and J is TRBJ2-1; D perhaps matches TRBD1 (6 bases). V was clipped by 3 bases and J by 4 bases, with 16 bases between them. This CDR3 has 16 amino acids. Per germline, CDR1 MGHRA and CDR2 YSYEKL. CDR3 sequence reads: CASSHPPGHIYNEQFF. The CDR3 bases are TGCGCCAGCAGCCACCCCCCGGGACATATTTACAATGAGCAGTTCTTC.

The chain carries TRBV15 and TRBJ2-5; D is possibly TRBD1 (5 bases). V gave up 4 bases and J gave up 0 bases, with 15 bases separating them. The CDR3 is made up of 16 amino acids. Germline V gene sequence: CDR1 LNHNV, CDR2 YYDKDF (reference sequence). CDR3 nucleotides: TGTGCCACCAGCAATGTAGACAGTTTACACCAAGAGACCCAGTACTTC. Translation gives CATSNVDSLHQETQYF.

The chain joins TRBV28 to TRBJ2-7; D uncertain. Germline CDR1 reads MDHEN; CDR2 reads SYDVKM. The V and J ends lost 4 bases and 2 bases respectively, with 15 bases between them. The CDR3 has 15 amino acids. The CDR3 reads CASSYPSALTYEQYF. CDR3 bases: TGTGCCAGCAGTTACCCTTCCGCGCTTACCTACGAGCAGTACTTC.

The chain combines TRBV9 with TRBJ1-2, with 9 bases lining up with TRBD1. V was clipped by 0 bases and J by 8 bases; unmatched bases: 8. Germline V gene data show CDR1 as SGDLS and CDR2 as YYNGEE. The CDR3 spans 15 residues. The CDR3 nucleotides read TGTGCCAGCAGCGTAGGGACAGGGGAGATTCGAGGCTACACCTTC. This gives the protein CASSVGTGEIRGYTF.

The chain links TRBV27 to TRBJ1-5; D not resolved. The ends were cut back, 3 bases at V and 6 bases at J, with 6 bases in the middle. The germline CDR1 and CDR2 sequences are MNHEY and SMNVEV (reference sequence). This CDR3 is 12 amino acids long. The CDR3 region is CASSFPGQPQHF. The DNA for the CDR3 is TGTGCCAGCAGTTTTCCCGGTCAGCCCCAGCATTTT.

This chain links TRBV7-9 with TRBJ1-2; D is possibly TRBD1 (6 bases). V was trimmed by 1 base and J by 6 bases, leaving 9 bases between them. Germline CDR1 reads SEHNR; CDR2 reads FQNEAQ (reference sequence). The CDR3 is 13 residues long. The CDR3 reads CASSLDRVHGYTF. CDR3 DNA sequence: TGTGCCAGCAGCTTAGACAGGGTTCATGGCTACACCTTC.

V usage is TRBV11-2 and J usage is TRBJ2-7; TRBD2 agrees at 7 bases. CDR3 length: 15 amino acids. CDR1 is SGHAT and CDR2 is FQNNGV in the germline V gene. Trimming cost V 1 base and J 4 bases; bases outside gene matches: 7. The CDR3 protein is CASSLGAGVLYEQYF. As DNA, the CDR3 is TGTGCCAGCAGCTTAGGGGCGGGAGTTTTGTACGAGCAGTACTTC.

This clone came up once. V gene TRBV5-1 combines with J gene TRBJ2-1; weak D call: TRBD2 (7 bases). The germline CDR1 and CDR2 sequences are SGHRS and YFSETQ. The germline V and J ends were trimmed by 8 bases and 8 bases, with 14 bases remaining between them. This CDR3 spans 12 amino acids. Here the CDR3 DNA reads TGCGCCAGTCGTTTAGGGGGGGATGAGCAGTTCTTC. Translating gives CASRLGGDEQFF. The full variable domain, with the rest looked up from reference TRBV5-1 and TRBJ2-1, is KAGVTQTPRYLIKTRGQQVTLSCSPISGHRSVSWYQQTPGQGLQFLFEYFSETQRNKGNFPGRFSGRQFSNSRSEMNVSTLELGDSALYLCASRLGGDEQFFGPGTRLTVL.

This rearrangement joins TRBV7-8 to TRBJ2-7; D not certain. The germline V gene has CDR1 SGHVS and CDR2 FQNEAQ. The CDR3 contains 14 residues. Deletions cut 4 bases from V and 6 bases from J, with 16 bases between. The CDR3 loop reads CASSSRSPFGEQYF. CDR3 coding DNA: TGTGCCAGCAGCTCGCGATCACCTTTCGGCGAGCAGTACTTC.

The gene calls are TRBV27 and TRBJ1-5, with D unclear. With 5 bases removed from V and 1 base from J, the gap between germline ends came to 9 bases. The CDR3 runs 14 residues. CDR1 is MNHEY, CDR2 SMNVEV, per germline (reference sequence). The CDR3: CASSLTGSNQPQHF. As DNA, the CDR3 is TGTGCCAGCAGTCTAACGGGGAGCAATCAGCCCCAGCATTTT.

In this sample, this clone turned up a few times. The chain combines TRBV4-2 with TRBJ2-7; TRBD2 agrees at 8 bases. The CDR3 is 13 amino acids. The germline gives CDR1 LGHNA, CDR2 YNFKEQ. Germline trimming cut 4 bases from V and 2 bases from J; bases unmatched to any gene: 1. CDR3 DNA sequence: TGTGCCAGCAGCCTAGCGGGACCCTACGAGCAGTACTTC. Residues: CASSLAGPYEQYF.